A selection of T cell receptor beta chains follows, all from one sample in a study of T-cell memory formation after mild COVID-19. TCRdb passed the 5' RACE reads through MiXCR, listing each CDR3 protein once. Of hundreds of thousands of distinct CDR3 sequences listed, around 20% were seen once; the top ten hold 8.4%. Sequencing was carried out using PBMCs or a T cell subset sorted from them (not recorded which). These TCRs come from an adult woman who had mild COVID-19 (a few samples of this study predate the infection). Cell type and time point are not known. The CDR3 runs from the conserved cysteine through the conserved F or W. The D gene is left open where the match is weak. Clone sizes are given selectively: once, few, many, or a class where the clone is expanded.

CDR3 protein,CDR3 DNA,V gene,clone size,J gene,D gene
CASSIVSGSPTDTQYF,TGTGCCAGCAGCATCGTGTCGGGGAGCCCCACAGATACGCAGTATTTT,TRBV7-9,few,TRBJ2-3,NA
CASSLSVGTGGFSYEQYF,TGTGCCAGCAGCTTATCCGTCGGTACAGGGGGTTTCTCCTACGAGCAGTACTTC,TRBV7-6,NA,TRBJ2-7,TRBD1
CASLLQGYNEQFF,TGTGCCAGCTTGTTACAGGGGTACAATGAGCAGTTCTTC,TRBV7-9,few,TRBJ2-1,TRBD1
CASSLVQAAGHEKLFF,TGTGCCAGCAGCTTAGTTCAGGCGGCGGGACATGAAAAACTGTTTTTT,TRBV11-2,few,TRBJ1-4,NA
CASSRDRAEETQYF,TGTGCCAGCAGTCGGGACAGGGCAGAAGAGACCCAGTACTTC,TRBV5-6,NA,TRBJ2-5,TRBD1
CASSLRQDNQPQHF,TGTGCCAGCAGCTTACGACAGGACAATCAGCCCCAGCATTTT,TRBV7-6,NA,TRBJ1-5,NA
CSVRTGGPYGYTF,TGCAGCGTCCGAACAGGGGGCCCCTATGGCTACACCTTC,TRBV29-1,NA,TRBJ1-2,TRBD1
CASSRGLAGEHDEQFF,TGCGCCAGCAGCCGGGGACTAGCGGGGGAACACGATGAGCAGTTCTTC,TRBV5-1,few,TRBJ2-1,TRBD2
CASSPQKIPAGGPVETQYF,TGCGCCAGCAGCCCGCAAAAAATCCCAGCGGGGGGGCCTGTGGAGACCCAGTACTTC,TRBV4-1,few,TRBJ2-5,TRBD2
CASRGDHNSPLHF,TGTGCCAGCAGAGGGGACCATAATTCACCCCTCCACTTT,TRBV6-1,NA,TRBJ1-6,NA
CASSFSGRKDNEQFF,TGTGCCAGCAGCTTTAGCGGGAGAAAGGATAATGAGCAGTTCTTC,TRBV7-3,NA,TRBJ2-1,TRBD2